These 15 T cell receptor beta chains were sequenced from one sample in a study of blood T cell repertoires in COVID-19. The protocol was immunoSEQ multiplex PCR, while the TCRdb copy is restricted to in-frame clones and leaves out a portion. Of roughly 180,000 clones in the sample, 85% to 90% were seen once. Sequencing was done on a sample of PBMCs or T cells enriched from blood (not recorded which). These receptors were taken from a man aged 40-50 years who had recovered from COVID-19.

The V gene is TRBV3-1 (or the pseudogene TRBV3-2), the J gene TRBJ1-1; no firm D call. CDR1 and CDR2 (germline): LGHDT, YNNKEL (reference sequence). Trimming cost V 7 bases and J 5 bases, with 20 bases left between them. CDR3 size: 15 residues. The CDR3 coding sequence is TGTGCCAGCACCCCCACGCTCTCTTTCGGGACTGAAGCTTTCTTT. This translates into CASTPTLSFGTEAFF.

The CDR3 spells CASSHVAAYNSPLHF. CDR3 DNA sequence: TGTGCCAGCAGCCATGTCGCGGCGTATAATTCACCCCTCCACTTT. The chain employs TRBV6-6 and TRBJ1-6; no clear D. This CDR3 comprises 15 residues. Germline V gives CDR1 MNHNY, CDR2 SVGAGI (reference sequence). The germline V and J ends were trimmed by 6 bases and 4 bases, with 13 bases remaining between them.

The chain uses TRBV2 and TRBJ1-3; possible D gene TRBD1, 6 bases. There are 15 residues in the CDR3. Per the germline V gene, CDR1 is SNHLY and CDR2 is FYNNEI. The V end was cut by 6 bases, the J end by 7 bases, with 19 bases between. CDR3 nucleotide sequence: TGTGCCAGCAGGAACCGGGACACCTCTAGCAACACCATATATTTT. Encoded protein: CASRNRDTSSNTIYF. The entire variable domain, with the rest obtained from reference TRBV2 and TRBJ1-3, is as follows: EPEVTQTPSHQVTQMGQEVILRCVPISNHLYFYWYRQILGQKVEFLVSFYNNEISEKSEIFDDQFSVERPDGSNFTLKIRSTKLEDSAMYFCASRNRDTSSNTIYFGEGSWLTVV.

The chain joins TRBV19 to TRBJ2-2; 7 bases line up with TRBD1. This CDR3 contains 18 residues. Trimming took 8 bases from V and 0 from J; bases not matched to a gene: 15. Germline V gene lookup returns CDR1 LNHDA and CDR2 SQIVND (reference sequence). CDR3 DNA: TGTGCCAGTTACGGGTCGAGCGTAGGGACAGCGAACACCGGGGAGCTGTTTTTT. This gives the protein CASYGSSVGTANTGELFF.

This chain joins TRBV10-3 and TRBJ2-7, with 7 bases lining up with TRBD1. The CDR3 covers 13 residues. Germline assignment: CDR1 ENHRY and CDR2 SYGVKD. The V segment lost 3 bases and the J segment 5 bases; nucleotides outside the gene matches: 4. The DNA of the CDR3 is TGTGCCATCAGTGATCCGGGACAGCACGAGCAGTACTTC. Translated, it gives CAISDPGQHEQYF.

The rearrangement links TRBV19 to TRBJ1-1, with a tentative D call TRBD1 (6 bases). This CDR3 has 17 residues. CDR1 is LNHDA and CDR2 is SQIVND in the germline V gene (reference sequence). The ends were cut back, 7 bases at V and 5 bases at J, with 26 bases in the middle. CDR3 residues: CASTYRVGGIGGTEAFF. DNA of the CDR3: TGTGCCAGTACTTACAGGGTTGGGGGTATCGGAGGAACTGAAGCTTTCTTT.

This rearrangement joins TRBV3-1 (or the pseudogene TRBV3-2) to TRBJ1-4, with 11 bases that match TRBD1. The V and J ends lost 4 bases and 8 bases, in that order; junction bases with no gene match: 3. This CDR3 has 14 residues. Germline CDR1 LGHDT, CDR2 YNNKEL (reference sequence). The CDR3 DNA sequence: TGTGCCAGCAGCCGGGACAGGGGGGGGGAAAAACTGTTTTTT. This sequence encodes CASSRDRGGEKLFF.

The rearrangement uses TRBV14 and TRBJ1-3; TRBD1 is a possible D gene (6 bases). V shed 4 bases and J shed 9 bases, with 19 bases lying between them. Looked up from germline, CDR1 is SGHDN and CDR2 is FVKESK. The CDR3 totals 15 residues. The CDR3 region has the DNA TGTGCCAGCAGCCTAAACAGGGTCCTGGGTGGCACCATATATTTT. It encodes CASSLNRVLGGTIYF.

The genes are TRBV24-1 and TRBJ1-5, with TRBD1 matching over 8 bases. This CDR3 is built from 17 residues. With V trimmed by 10 bases and J by 5 bases, 18 bases remained unmatched. Germline V gives CDR1 KGHDR, CDR2 SFDVKD. In DNA, the CDR3 is TGTGCCACTACAGGGGGAGCTATCGGATTAGGCCATCAGCCCCAGCATTTT. Protein sequence: CATTGGAIGLGHQPQHF.

This clone was seen once. This chain uses TRBV18 with TRBJ1-3; possibly TRBD1 for D (6 bases). Germline assignment: CDR1 KGHSH and CDR2 LQKENI. This CDR3 spans 14 amino acids. The ends were cut back, 3 bases at V and 4 bases at J, with 10 bases in the middle. The CDR3 nucleotides read TGTGCCAGCTCACCGCAGGGGTACGGAAACACCATATATTTT. Its protein product is CASSPQGYGNTIYF.

V and J are TRBV5-1 and TRBJ1-2, with 9 bases identical to TRBD1. The germline V gene has CDR1 SGHRS and CDR2 YFSETQ. The CDR3 consists of 16 residues. J lost 6 bases, V lost 0 bases, and 9 bases had no gene match. The DNA for the CDR3 is TGCGCCAGCAGCTTGGAAGGACAGGGGACCCCAAATGGCTACACCTTC. Its translation is CASSLEGQGTPNGYTF.

Ten or more counts support this clone. The chain joins TRBV19 to TRBJ2-7, with D maybe TRBD2 (5 bases). Trimming stripped 5 bases from V and 11 bases from J, with 22 bases between. The CDR3 runs to 14 residues. Germline CDR1 reads LNHDA; CDR2 reads SQIVND (reference sequence). The CDR3 protein is CASSRGGSPEGKYF. The CDR3 nucleotides are TGTGCCAGTAGTCGAGGAGGCAGCCCGGAAGGAAAGTACTTC.

The V call is TRBV5-1, the J call TRBJ2-5, with TRBD2 as a possible D gene (7 bases). CDR3 length: 16 residues. Germline V gene lookup returns CDR1 SGHRS and CDR2 YFSETQ. V lost 0 bases, J lost 4 bases, and 16 bases lay in between. The CDR3 is CASSLAGGGAGETQYF. The CDR3 nucleotides are TGCGCCAGCAGCTTGGCCGGAGGGGGGGCCGGAGAGACCCAGTACTTC.

The V and J genes are TRBV30 and TRBJ2-7; 7 nucleotides line up with TRBD2. CDR3 length: 12 residues. From germline, CDR1 is GTSNPN and CDR2 SVGIG (reference sequence). J gave up 3 bases and V 3 bases, and 2 bases lay outside the gene matches. CDR3 nucleotide sequence: TGTGCCTGGAGAGGCGGGGGCTACGAGCAGTACTTC. Residues: CAWRGGGYEQYF. The whole variable domain, filled in from reference TRBV30 and TRBJ2-7, reads SQTIHQWPATLVQPVGSPLSLECTVEGTSNPNLYWYRQAAGRGLQLLFYSVGIGQISSEVPQNLSASRPQDRQFILSSKKLLLSDSGFYLCAWRGGGYEQYFGPGTRLTVT.

The rearrangement links TRBV28 to TRBJ2-5, with 9 positions matching TRBD1. CDR1 MDHEN and CDR2 SYDVKM come from the germline V gene. With V trimmed by 5 bases and J by 5 bases, 18 bases remained unmatched. The CDR3 is made up of 18 amino acids. CDR3 bases: TGTGCCAGCAGTCCGTACACACCGGGACAGGGAAGGGGGGAGACCCAGTACTTC. Its translation is CASSPYTPGQGRGETQYF.